The 10 T cell receptor beta chains listed next were all sequenced from one sample in a study of monozygotic twins with inflammatory bowel disease. TCRdb reprocessed the 5' RACE reads, keeping one entry per CDR3 protein, no DNA. The sample's table shows more than 120,000 distinct CDR3 sequences. The specimen was blood. The source of these receptors is a human donor with ulcerative colitis or Crohn's disease, or a healthy co-twin of an affected twin (not recorded which).

This sequence joins TRBV28 and TRBJ2-1; TCRdb selects TRBD2, and the lack of DNA leaves this call unchecked. Germline loops: CDR1 MDHEN, CDR2 SYDVKM. This CDR3 has 20 amino acids. CDR3 sequence: CASSFLSGLAGGSLQVEQFF.

The chain links TRBV7-3 to TRBJ2-1; TCRdb reports TRBD1, a call that lacks DNA to check it against. Germline CDR1 is SGHTA and CDR2 is FQGTGA. This CDR3 is 18 amino acids long. Here the CDR3 reads CASSLTMGRGPSYNEQFF.

CDR3: CASSPGPRNTEAFF. The rearrangement uses TRBV7-8 and TRBJ1-1. The CDR3 is 14 residues long. Per the germline V gene, CDR1 is SGHVS and CDR2 is FQNEAQ.

The chain is built from TRBV28 and TRBJ2-3; the D call from TCRdb, TRBD1, cannot be confirmed without DNA. In germline, CDR1 is MDHEN, CDR2 SYDVKM. This CDR3 spans 19 amino acids. This CDR3 reads CASSPWDRAGTHVTDTQYF.

V usage is TRBV6-5 and J usage is TRBJ2-2; the TRBD2 assignment by TCRdb is unverifiable without DNA. Germline-derived CDR1 and CDR2 are MNHEY and SVGAGI. The CDR3 is made up of 18 amino acids. CDR3 sequence reads: CASSYGASGGDNTGELFF.

V is TRBV20-1 and J is TRBJ2-3; TCRdb picks TRBD1, but there is no DNA to check that call. CDR3 length equals 15 residues. The V gene's germline CDR1 is DFQATT and CDR2 SNEGSKA (reference sequence). The CDR3 protein is CSALRRAGVADTQYF.

The chain couples TRBV12-3 or TRBV12-4 to TRBJ2-7; TCRdb outputs TRBD1, but without DNA this stays unchecked. CDR3 length: 16 residues. The CDR3 loop reads CASSPGPGNPLYEQYF.

The rearrangement links TRBV28 to TRBJ2-7; TCRdb designates TRBD1, a call that cannot be tested without DNA. The CDR3 runs to 12 residues. Per the germline V gene, CDR1 is MDHEN and CDR2 is SYDVKM. CDR3 region: CASSPRGYEQYF. The full variable domain, in which reference TRBV28 and TRBJ2-7 provide the parts outside the CDR3, is DVKVTQSSRYLVKRTGEKVFLECVQDMDHENMFWYRQDPGLGLRLIYFSYDVKMKEKGDIPEGYSVSREKKERFSLILESASTNQTSMYLCASSPRGYEQYFGPGTRLTVT.

J is TRBJ2-7 and V is TRBV4-2; TCRdb proposes TRBD2, but this gene call is untestable without DNA. The germline CDR1 and CDR2 sequences are LGHNA and YNFKEQ. CDR3 size: 16 residues. CDR3 sequence: CASSQGILAGEYEQYF.

This rearrangement joins TRBV11-2 to TRBJ1-5; TCRdb names TRBD1, which stays unverified in the absence of DNA. There are 17 residues in the CDR3. Germline V CDR1 and CDR2: SGHAT, FQNNGV. The CDR3 sequence is CASSRGQAPVYNQPQHF.